Listed here are 16 T cell receptor beta chains from one sample, sequenced in a study of T cells after posttransplantation cyclophosphamide. Generated by immunoSEQ multiplex PCR, the TCRdb table keeps only in-frame clones and is missing some. The sample consists of roughly 700 clones, approximately 88% of them appearing once. Input material: gut tissue. Every receptor here comes from a man aged 50-60 years.

CDR3 nucleotide sequence: TGTGCCAGCAGTGTCTTTCTAGTAACCGGGGAGCTGTTTTTT. Its translation is CASSVFLVTGELFF. The J gene is TRBJ2-2, the V gene TRBV2; D gene uncertain. The V end was cut by 4 bases, the J end by 5 bases, with 11 bases between. CDR3 length: 14 residues. Germline V gene lookup returns CDR1 SNHLY and CDR2 FYNNEI. Full variable domain (missing parts from reference TRBV2 and TRBJ2-2): EPEVTQTPSHQVTQMGQEVILRCVPISNHLYFYWYRQILGQKVEFLVSFYNNEISEKSEIFDDQFSVERPDGSNFTLKIRSTKLEDSAMYFCASSVFLVTGELFFGEGSRLTVL.

The V call is TRBV4-1, the J call TRBJ1-3; D not certain. V lost 0 bases to trimming and J lost 2 bases, with 5 bases between them. CDR1 is MGHRA, CDR2 YSYEKL, per germline. CDR3 length: 14 amino acids. This CDR3 reads CASSQDPAGNTIYF. The CDR3 bases are TGCGCCAGCAGCCAAGACCCGGCTGGAAACACCATATATTTT.

The sample holds one count of this clone. This chain connects TRBV27 to TRBJ2-7; 7 bases match TRBD1. V lost 6 bases and J lost 0; bases outside the gene matches: 2. CDR1 is MNHEY and CDR2 is SMNVEV in the germline V gene (reference sequence). This CDR3 is 13 amino acids long. The chain's CDR3 is CASRDRLSYEQYF. CDR3 DNA sequence: TGTGCCAGCAGGGACAGGCTCTCCTACGAGCAGTACTTC.

The chain links TRBV28 to TRBJ2-7; 11 positions match TRBD1. This CDR3 spans 17 amino acids. Germline-derived CDR1 and CDR2 are MDHEN and SYDVKM. Trimming at V came to 3 bases and at J to 7 bases, leaving 14 bases not matched to a gene. Here the CDR3 reads CASSFSSVGQGGIEQYF. DNA of the CDR3: TGTGCCAGCAGTTTTTCGTCGGTGGGACAGGGGGGAATTGAGCAGTACTTC.

CDR3: CASSYLITNTEAFF. DNA for the CDR3: TGTGCCAGCAGTTACCTTATCACAAACACTGAAGCTTTCTTT. The chain couples TRBV6-6 to TRBJ1-1; the D is unclear. The germline V and J ends were trimmed by 2 bases and 2 bases, with 9 bases remaining between them. The CDR3 has 14 amino acids. The germline V gene has CDR1 MNHNY and CDR2 SVGAGI (reference sequence).

This clone was picked up one time. The V and J genes are TRBV5-6 and TRBJ1-2, with TRBD1 matching over 7 bases. The CDR3 totals 15 residues. CDR1 is SGHDT and CDR2 is YYEEEE in the germline V gene. Germline trimming cut 0 bases from V and 8 bases from J; bases unmatched to any gene: 10. CDR3 protein: CASSLGDRATGGYTF. In DNA, the CDR3 is TGTGCCAGCAGCTTGGGCGACAGGGCAACGGGAGGCTACACCTTC.

The chain has TRBV19 and TRBJ1-2; the D gene is possibly TRBD1 (5 bases). Germline V gene lookup returns CDR1 LNHDA and CDR2 SQIVND (reference sequence). Trimming shortened V by 1 base and J by 7 bases, and 10 bases separated the two germline ends. This CDR3 comprises 13 residues. CDR3: CASSIGWTSGYTF. The DNA for the CDR3 is TGTGCCAGTAGTATAGGTTGGACAAGTGGCTACACCTTC. The full variable domain, its missing parts supplied by reference TRBV19 and TRBJ1-2, is DGGITQSPKYLFRKEGQNVTLSCEQNLNHDAMYWYRQDPGQGLRLIYYSQIVNDFQKGDIAEGYSVSREKKESFPLTVTSAQKNPTAFYLCASSIGWTSGYTFGSGTRLTVV.

The rearrangement links TRBV4-1 to TRBJ2-7, with D uncertain. This CDR3 is 15 amino acids long. Between the trimmed V and J ends, which lost 3 bases and 1 base, there was a span of 13 bases. Germline V gene lookup returns CDR1 MGHRA and CDR2 YSYEKL. The CDR3, as DNA: TGCGCCAGCAGCCAGGCACTAACGACGTCCTACGAGCAGTACTTC. Its protein is CASSQALTTSYEQYF.

The chain links TRBV6-1 to TRBJ2-5, with D unresolved. From germline, CDR1 is MNHNS and CDR2 SASEGT. The V end was cut by 4 bases, the J end by 5 bases, with 17 bases between. CDR3 length: 15 residues. CDR3 DNA: TGTGCCAGCAGTGCGACAAATAGTTTATGGGAGACCCAGTACTTC. Translated, it gives CASSATNSLWETQYF.

J is TRBJ1-5 and V is TRBV7-2; D unclear. Germline V gene sequence: CDR1 SGHTA, CDR2 FQGNSA. V lost 2 bases and J 5 bases, leaving 10 bases between the germline ends. CDR3 length: 14 residues. The CDR3 region is CASSLTGLDQPQHF. The CDR3 DNA follows: TGTGCCAGCAGCTTAACGGGGTTAGATCAGCCCCAGCATTTT.

This rearrangement joins TRBV28 to TRBJ2-1, with 13 bases lining up with TRBD2. Germline assignment: CDR1 MDHEN and CDR2 SYDVKM. The CDR3 is made up of 16 amino acids. The V gene end was trimmed by 6 bases and the J gene end by 7 bases; junction bases not matched to a gene: 9. The CDR3 DNA sequence: TGTGCCAGCAGCCTCTCGGGACTAGCGGGGCTTAATGAGCAGTTCTTC. Amino acids: CASSLSGLAGLNEQFF.

The chain links TRBV11-3 to TRBJ2-1, with 7 positions matching TRBD2. The CDR3 is 15 residues long. Germline loops: CDR1 SGHNT, CDR2 YENEEA. Losses at the gene ends were 4 bases for V and 3 bases for J; bases not matched to a gene: 6. The CDR3 loop reads CASSSPGGYYNEQFF. For the CDR3, the DNA is TGTGCCAGCAGCTCCCCCGGGGGGTACTACAATGAGCAGTTCTTC.

This chain connects TRBV5-1 to TRBJ2-3; 7 positions match TRBD1. V lost 4 bases and J lost 1; bases outside the gene matches: 3. Per the germline V gene, CDR1 is SGHRS and CDR2 is YFSETQ. This CDR3 is built from 14 residues. The CDR3 bases are TGCGCCAGCAGCATTGGACAGGGCACAGATACGCAGTATTTT. This encodes CASSIGQGTDTQYF.

The V and J genes are TRBV5-1 and TRBJ1-4; 9 bases match TRBD1. The germline V gene encodes CDR1 SGHRS and CDR2 YFSETQ. With 5 bases clipped from V and 4 bases from J, the junction kept 3 bases outside the gene matches. The CDR3 runs 14 residues. The CDR3 sequence: CASSRQGGNEKLFF. CDR3 nucleotides: TGCGCCAGCAGTCGACAGGGGGGTAATGAAAAACTGTTTTTT.

The rearrangement uses TRBV27 and TRBJ1-3; D is possibly TRBD1 (6 bases). Germline V gene data show CDR1 as MNHEY and CDR2 as SMNVEV (reference sequence). This CDR3 region has 14 residues. Trimming pared 2 bases from V and 4 bases from J, leaving 9 bases between. The CDR3 sequence: CASSLRGAGNTIYF. In DNA, the CDR3 is TGTGCCAGCAGTTTACGGGGGGCGGGAAACACCATATATTTT.

The chain joins TRBV11-3 to TRBJ1-2; a possible D gene is TRBD1 (5 bases). The germline CDR1 and CDR2 sequences are SGHNT and YENEEA. CDR3 length: 15 residues. V dropped 0 bases and J dropped 4 bases, with 12 bases sitting between them. The CDR3 coding sequence is TGTGCCAGCAGCTTAGACGAGGGGAGGGTCTATGGCTACACCTTC. Its translation: CASSLDEGRVYGYTF.